This TCR beta chain was observed in a study of graft-versus-host responses after intestinal transplantation. Study-level information: Multivisceral, liver-intestinal, or isolated intestinal transplants were performed in recipients. The study gave all recipients anti-thymocyte globulin induction, then tacrolimus and steroids for 2 to 3 years. The study's findings and limits: Allografts from individuals with graft-donor T cell macrochimerism displayed high graft-versus-host to host-versus-graft clonal ratios. Analysis identified GvH clones in recipient marrow, with some appearing first in ileum or blood.

With regard to this clone: No antigen is known for it.

Generated by immunoSEQ multiplex PCR, the TCRdb table keeps only in-frame clones and is missing some. This repertoire shows approximately 37,000 clones, around 90% found once; its top ten account for 18%. The CDR3 is 16 amino acids. Intraepithelial plus lamina propria lymphocytes were released by processing graft tissue. This TCR was sampled from a human patient who received an intestinal transplant, so some T cells may come from the graft donor. The sequences come from ileum tissue, collected roughly 200 days after intestinal transplant. The V gene is TRBV12-2, the J gene TRBJ1-6; the table gives TRBD1 as D, unverified against the DNA. TRBV12-2 is a pseudogene segment. The DNA of the CDR3 is TGTGCAAATTCCCCGCGTCCGACAGGGGATAGCTCACCCCTCCACTTT. Residues: CANSPRPTGDSSPLHF.